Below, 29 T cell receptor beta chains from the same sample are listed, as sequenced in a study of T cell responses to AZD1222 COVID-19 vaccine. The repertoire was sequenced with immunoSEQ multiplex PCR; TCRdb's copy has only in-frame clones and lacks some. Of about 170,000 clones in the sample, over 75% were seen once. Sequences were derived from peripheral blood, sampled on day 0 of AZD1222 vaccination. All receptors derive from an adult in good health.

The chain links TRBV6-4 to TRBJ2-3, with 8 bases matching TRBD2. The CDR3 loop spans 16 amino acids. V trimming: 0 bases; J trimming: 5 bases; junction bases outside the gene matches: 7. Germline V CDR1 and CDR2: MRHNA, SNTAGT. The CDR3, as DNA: TGTGCCAGCAGTGACTCCCCCAGCGGGGGCGGAGATACGCAGTATTTT. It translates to CASSDSPSGGGDTQYF.

DNA for the CDR3: TGTGCCAGCACCAAAAGGACAGTCCAAGAGACCCAGTACTTC. It encodes CASTKRTVQETQYF. The chain combines TRBV6-5 with TRBJ2-5, with D possibly matching TRBD1 (6 bases). Germline assignment: CDR1 MNHEY and CDR2 SVGAGI. V was cut by 7 bases and J by 1 base, with 13 bases left in between. The CDR3 contains 14 residues.

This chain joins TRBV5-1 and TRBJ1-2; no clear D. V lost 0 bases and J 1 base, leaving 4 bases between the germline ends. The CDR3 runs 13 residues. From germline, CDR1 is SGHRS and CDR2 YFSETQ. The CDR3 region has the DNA TGCGCCAGCAGCTTGGTCGGTAACTATGGCTACACCTTC. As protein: CASSLVGNYGYTF.

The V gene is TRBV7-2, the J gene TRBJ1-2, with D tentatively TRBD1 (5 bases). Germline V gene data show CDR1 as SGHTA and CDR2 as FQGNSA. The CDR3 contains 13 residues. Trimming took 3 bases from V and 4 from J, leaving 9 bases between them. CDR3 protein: CASSFQGLYGYTF. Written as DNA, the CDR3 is TGTGCCAGCAGCTTTCAGGGTCTCTATGGCTACACCTTC.

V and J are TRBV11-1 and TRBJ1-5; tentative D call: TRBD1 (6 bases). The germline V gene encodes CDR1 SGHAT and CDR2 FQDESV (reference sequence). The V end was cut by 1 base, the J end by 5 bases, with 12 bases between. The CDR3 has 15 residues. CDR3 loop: CASSLDGTPHQPQHF. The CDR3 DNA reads TGTGCCAGCAGCTTAGACGGGACACCTCATCAGCCCCAGCATTTT.

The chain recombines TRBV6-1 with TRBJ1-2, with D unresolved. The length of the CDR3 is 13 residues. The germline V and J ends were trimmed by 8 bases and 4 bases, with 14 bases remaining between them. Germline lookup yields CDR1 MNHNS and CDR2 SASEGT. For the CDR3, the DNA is TGTGCCAGCTTGAACGCCCTTTCCTATGGCTACACCTTC. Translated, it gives CASLNALSYGYTF.

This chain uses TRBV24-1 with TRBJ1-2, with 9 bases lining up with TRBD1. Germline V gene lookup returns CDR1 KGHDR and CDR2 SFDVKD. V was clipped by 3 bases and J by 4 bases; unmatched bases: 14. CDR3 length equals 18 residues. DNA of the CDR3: TGTGCCACCAGTGATGCGGGACAGGGAAGCGTGCTAAGCTATGGCTACACCTTC. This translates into CATSDAGQGSVLSYGYTF.

This chain's CDR3 is CASSLKRGSQETQYF. CDR3 DNA: TGTGCCAGCAGCCTAAAGAGGGGTTCGCAAGAGACCCAGTACTTC. The V gene is TRBV11-3, the J gene TRBJ2-5; the D gene could be TRBD1 or TRBD2 (5 bases each). Between the trimmed V and J ends, which lost 5 bases and 2 bases, there was a span of 15 bases. Germline-derived CDR1 and CDR2 are SGHNT and YENEEA. CDR3 length: 15 residues.

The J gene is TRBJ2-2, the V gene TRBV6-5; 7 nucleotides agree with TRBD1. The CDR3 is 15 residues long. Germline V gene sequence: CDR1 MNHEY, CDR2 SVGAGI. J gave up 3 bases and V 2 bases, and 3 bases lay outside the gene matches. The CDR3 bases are TGTGCCAGCAGTTACCAACAGGGGCACACCGGGGAGCTGTTTTTT. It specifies CASSYQQGHTGELFF.

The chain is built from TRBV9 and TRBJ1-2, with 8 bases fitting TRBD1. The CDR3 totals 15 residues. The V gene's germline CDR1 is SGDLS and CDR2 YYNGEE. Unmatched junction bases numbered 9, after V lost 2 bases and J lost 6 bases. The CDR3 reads CASSVGGQGKDGYTF. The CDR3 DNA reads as TGTGCCAGCAGCGTCGGCGGACAGGGCAAGGATGGCTACACCTTC.

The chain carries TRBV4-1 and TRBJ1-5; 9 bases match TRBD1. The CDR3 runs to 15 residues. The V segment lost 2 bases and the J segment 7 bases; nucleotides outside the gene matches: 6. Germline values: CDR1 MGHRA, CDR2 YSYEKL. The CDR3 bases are TGCGCCAGCAGCCAACCGGACAGGGGAAGCCAGCCCCAGCATTTT. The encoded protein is CASSQPDRGSQPQHF.

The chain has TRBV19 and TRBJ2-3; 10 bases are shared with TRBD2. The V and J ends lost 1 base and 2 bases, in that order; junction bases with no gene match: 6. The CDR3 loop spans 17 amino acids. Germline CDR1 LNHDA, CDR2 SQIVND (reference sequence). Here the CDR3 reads CASSIVIAGGTTDTQYF. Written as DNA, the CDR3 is TGTGCCAGTAGTATAGTTATAGCGGGGGGCACCACAGATACGCAGTATTTT.

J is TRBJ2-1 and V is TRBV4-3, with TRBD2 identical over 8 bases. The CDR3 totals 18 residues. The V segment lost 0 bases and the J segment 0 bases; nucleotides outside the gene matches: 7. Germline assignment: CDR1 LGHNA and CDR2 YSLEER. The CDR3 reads CASSQDTIGGVSYNEQFF. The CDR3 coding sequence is TGCGCCAGCAGCCAAGATACAATCGGGGGGGTCTCCTACAATGAGCAGTTCTTC.

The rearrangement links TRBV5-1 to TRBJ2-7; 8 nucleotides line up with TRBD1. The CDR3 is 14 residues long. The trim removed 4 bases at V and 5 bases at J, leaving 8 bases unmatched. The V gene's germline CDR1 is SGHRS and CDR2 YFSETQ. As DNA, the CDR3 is TGCGCCAGCAGCCCGGACAGGGAGGTGGACGAGCAGTACTTC. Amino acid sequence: CASSPDREVDEQYF.

CDR3: CASSVVSGPAETQYF. DNA of the CDR3: TGTGCCAGCAGCGTAGTTAGCGGTCCCGCGGAGACCCAGTACTTC. J is TRBJ2-5 and V is TRBV9; perhaps TRBD2 as D (6 bases). This CDR3 has 15 residues. V was cut by 0 bases and J by 5 bases, with 14 bases left in between. Germline assignment: CDR1 SGDLS and CDR2 YYNGEE.

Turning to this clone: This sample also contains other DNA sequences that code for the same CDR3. The CDR3 DNA reads as TGTGCCAGCTCACCTGGTGCCAATCAGCCCCAGCATTTT. Protein product: CASSPGANQPQHF. The chain has TRBV18 and TRBJ1-5; D gene unclear. The CDR3 consists of 13 residues. The V gene's germline CDR1 is KGHSH and CDR2 LQKENI. V lost 3 bases to trimming and J lost 3 bases, with 6 bases between them.

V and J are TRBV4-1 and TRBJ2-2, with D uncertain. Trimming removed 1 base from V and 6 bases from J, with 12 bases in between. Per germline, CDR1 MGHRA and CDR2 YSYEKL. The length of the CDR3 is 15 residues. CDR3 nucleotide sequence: TGCGCCAGCAGCCAAGGGACCTATGCGGCCGGGGAGCTGTTTTTT. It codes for CASSQGTYAAGELFF.

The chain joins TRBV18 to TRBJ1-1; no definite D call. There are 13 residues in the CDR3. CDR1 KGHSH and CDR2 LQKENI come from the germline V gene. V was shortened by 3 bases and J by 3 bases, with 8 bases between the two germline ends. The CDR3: CASSPTRDTEAFF. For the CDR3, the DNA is TGTGCCAGCTCACCTACTCGGGACACTGAAGCTTTCTTT.

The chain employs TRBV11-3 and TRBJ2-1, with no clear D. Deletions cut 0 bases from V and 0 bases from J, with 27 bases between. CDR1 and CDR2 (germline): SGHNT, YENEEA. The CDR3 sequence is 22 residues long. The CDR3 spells CASSLDPSYRQPRKSSYNEQFF. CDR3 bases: TGTGCCAGCAGCTTAGACCCTAGTTATCGGCAGCCGAGAAAGAGCTCCTACAATGAGCAGTTCTTC.

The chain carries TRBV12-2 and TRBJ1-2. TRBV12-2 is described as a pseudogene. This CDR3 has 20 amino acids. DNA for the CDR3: TGTGCAAGTCGCCTCTCACGACTCTTGCCGTGGACGGAGCTCAGGAGTGGCTACACCTTC. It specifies CASRLSRLLPWTELRSGYTF.

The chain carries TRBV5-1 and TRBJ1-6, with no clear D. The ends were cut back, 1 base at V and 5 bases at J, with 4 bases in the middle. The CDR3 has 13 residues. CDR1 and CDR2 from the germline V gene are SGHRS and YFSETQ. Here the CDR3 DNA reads TGCGCCAGCAGCTTGCTGGATAATTCACCCCTCCACTTT. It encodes CASSLLDNSPLHF.

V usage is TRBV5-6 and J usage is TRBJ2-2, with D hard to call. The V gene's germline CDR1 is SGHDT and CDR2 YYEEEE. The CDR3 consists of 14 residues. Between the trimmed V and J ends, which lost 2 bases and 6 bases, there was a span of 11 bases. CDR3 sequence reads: CASSFRASPGELFF. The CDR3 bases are TGTGCCAGCAGCTTTAGGGCTTCACCCGGGGAGCTGTTTTTT.

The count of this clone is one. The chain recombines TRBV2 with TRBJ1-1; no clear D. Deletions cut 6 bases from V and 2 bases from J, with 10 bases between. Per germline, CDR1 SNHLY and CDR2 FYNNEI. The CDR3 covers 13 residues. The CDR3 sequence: CASRREGNTEAFF. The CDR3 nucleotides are TGTGCCAGCAGGAGGGAGGGAAACACTGAAGCTTTCTTT.

The CDR3 nucleotides read TGTGCCAGCAGCTTAACACCCTCTACAGGGGGCACTGAAGCTTTCTTT. It is translated as CASSLTPSTGGTEAFF. This chain links TRBV7-3 with TRBJ1-1; 8 nucleotides agree with TRBD1. This CDR3 has 16 amino acids. The V gene end was trimmed by 0 bases and the J gene end by 4 bases; junction bases not matched to a gene: 7. Germline lookup yields CDR1 SGHTA and CDR2 FQGTGA.

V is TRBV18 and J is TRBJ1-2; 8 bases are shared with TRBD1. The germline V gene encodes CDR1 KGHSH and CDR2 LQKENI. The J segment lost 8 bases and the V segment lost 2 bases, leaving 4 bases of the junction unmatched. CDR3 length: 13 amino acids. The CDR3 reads CASSPTGGTGYTF. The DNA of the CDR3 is TGTGCCAGCTCACCAACAGGGGGAACGGGCTACACCTTC.

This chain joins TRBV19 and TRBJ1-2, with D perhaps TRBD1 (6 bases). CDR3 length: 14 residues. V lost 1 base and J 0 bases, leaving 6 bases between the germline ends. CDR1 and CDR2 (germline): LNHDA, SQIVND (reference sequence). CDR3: CASSIGTANYGYTF. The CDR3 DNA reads TGTGCCAGTAGTATAGGGACAGCTAACTATGGCTACACCTTC.

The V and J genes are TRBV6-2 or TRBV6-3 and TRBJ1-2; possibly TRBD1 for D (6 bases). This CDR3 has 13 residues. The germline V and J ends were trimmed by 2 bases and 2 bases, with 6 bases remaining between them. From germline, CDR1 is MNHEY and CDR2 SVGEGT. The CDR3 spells CASSYTGNYGYTF. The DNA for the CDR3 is TGTGCCAGCAGTTACACAGGGAACTATGGCTACACCTTC.

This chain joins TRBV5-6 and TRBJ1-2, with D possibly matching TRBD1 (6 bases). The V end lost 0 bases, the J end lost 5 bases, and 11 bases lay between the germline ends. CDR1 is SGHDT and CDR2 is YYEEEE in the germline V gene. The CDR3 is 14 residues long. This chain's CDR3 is CASSLDRAIYGYTF. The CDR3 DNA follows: TGTGCCAGCAGCTTGGACAGGGCGATTTATGGCTACACCTTC.

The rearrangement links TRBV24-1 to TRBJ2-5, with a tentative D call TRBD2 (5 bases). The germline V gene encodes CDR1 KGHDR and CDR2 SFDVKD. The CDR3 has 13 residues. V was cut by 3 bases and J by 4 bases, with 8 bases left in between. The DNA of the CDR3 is TGTGCCACCAGTGATCCGGCGGGAGAGACCCAGTACTTC. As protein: CATSDPAGETQYF.